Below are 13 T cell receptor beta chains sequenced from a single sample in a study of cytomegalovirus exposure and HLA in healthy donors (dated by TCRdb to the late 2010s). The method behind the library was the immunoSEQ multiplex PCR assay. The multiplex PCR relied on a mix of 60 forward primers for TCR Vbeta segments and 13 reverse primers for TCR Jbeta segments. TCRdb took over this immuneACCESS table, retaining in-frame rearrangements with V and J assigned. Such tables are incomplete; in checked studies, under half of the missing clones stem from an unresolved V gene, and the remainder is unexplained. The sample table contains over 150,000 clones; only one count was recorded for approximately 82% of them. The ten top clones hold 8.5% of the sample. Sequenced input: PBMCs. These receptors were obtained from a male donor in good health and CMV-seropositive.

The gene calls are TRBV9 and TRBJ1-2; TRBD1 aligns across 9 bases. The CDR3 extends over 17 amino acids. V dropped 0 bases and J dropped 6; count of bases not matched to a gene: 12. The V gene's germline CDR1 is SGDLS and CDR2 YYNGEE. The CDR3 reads CASSVVGTGQGGDGYTF. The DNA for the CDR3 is TGTGCCAGCAGCGTAGTCGGGACAGGGCAGGGTGGCGATGGCTACACCTTC.

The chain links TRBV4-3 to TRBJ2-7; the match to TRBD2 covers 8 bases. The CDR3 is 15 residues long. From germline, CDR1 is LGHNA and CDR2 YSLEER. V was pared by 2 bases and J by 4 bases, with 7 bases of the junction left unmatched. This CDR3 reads CASSQTTSGVYEQYF. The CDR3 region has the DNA TGCGCCAGCAGCCAAACAACTAGCGGCGTATACGAGCAGTACTTC.

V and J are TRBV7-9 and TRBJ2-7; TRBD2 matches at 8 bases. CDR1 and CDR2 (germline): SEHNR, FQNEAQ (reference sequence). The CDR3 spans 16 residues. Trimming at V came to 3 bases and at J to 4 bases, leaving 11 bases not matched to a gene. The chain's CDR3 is CASSFVGGRPDYEQYF. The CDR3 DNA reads TGTGCCAGCAGCTTCGTAGGCGGGAGGCCCGATTACGAGCAGTACTTC.

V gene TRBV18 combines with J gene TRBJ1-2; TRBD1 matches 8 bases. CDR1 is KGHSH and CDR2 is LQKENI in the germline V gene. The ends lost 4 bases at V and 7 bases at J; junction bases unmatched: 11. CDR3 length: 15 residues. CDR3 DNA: TGTGCCAGCTCACAATCCAGGGGGCCGGGAGGTGGCTACACCTTC. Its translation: CASSQSRGPGGGYTF.

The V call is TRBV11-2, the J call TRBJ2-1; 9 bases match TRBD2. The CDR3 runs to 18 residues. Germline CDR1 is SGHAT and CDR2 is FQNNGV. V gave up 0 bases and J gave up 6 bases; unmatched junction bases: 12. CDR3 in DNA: TGTGCCAGCAGCTTAGATCCTCTCAGTAGCGGGAGTCTCAATGAGCAGTTCTTC. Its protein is CASSLDPLSSGSLNEQFF.

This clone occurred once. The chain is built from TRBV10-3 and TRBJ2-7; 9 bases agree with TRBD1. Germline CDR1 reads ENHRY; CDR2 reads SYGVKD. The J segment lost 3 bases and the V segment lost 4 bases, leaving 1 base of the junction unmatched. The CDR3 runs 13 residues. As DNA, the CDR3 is TGTGCCATCAGTGGGGGACAGGGCTACGAGCAGTACTTC. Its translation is CAISGGQGYEQYF.

The CDR3 region is CASSVDLLYEQYF. CDR3 bases: TGTGCCAGCAGCGTAGACCTACTCTACGAGCAGTACTTC. V usage is TRBV9 and J usage is TRBJ2-7; D not resolved. Germline lookup yields CDR1 SGDLS and CDR2 YYNGEE. Trimming left V 0 bases short and J 3 bases short, with 7 bases between. This CDR3 is 13 amino acids long.

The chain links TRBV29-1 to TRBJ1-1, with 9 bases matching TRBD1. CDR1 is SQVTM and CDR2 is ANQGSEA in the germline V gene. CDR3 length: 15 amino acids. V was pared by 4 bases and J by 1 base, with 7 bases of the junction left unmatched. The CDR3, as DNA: TGCAGCGTTGTCCGGGACAGGGTGTCGAACACTGAAGCTTTCTTT. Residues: CSVVRDRVSNTEAFF. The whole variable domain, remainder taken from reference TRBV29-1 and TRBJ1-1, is SAVISQKPSRDICQRGTSLTIQCQVDSQVTMMFWYRQQPGQSLTLIATANQGSEATYESGFVIDKFPISRPNLTFSTLTVSNMSPEDSSIYLCSVVRDRVSNTEAFFGQGTRLTVV.

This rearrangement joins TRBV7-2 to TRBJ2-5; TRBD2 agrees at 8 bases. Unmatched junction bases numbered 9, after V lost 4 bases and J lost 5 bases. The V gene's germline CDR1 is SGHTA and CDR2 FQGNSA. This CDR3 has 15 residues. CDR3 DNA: TGTGCCAGCAGCTCCATGGGACTAGAAGCGGAGACCCAGTACTTC. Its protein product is CASSSMGLEAETQYF.

As DNA, the CDR3 is TGTGCCTGCAGCGGGACAGGGGGGACTGAAGCTTTCTTT. It encodes CACSGTGGTEAFF. This sequence joins TRBV30 and TRBJ1-1; the match to TRBD1 covers 11 bases. J gave up 5 bases and V 6 bases, and 5 bases lay outside the gene matches. The germline CDR1 and CDR2 sequences are GTSNPN and SVGIG (reference sequence). This CDR3 region has 13 residues.

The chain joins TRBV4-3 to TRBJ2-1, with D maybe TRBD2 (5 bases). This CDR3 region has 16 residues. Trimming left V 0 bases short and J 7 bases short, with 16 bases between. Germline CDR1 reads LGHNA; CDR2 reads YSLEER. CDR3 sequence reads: CASSQDPRRSGNEQFF. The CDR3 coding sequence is TGCGCCAGCAGCCAAGATCCGAGACGATCGGGGAATGAGCAGTTCTTC.

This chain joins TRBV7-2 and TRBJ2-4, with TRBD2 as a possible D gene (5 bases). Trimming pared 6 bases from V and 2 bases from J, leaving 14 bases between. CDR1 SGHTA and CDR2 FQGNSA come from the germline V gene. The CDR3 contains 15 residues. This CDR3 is CASSRGWGTKNIQYF. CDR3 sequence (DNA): TGTGCCAGCAGTCGAGGGTGGGGTACCAAAAACATTCAGTACTTC.

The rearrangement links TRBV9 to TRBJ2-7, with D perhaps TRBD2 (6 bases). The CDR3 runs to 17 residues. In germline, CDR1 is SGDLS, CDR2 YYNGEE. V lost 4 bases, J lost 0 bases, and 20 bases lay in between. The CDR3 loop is CASSLGPGTLSSYEQYF. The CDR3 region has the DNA TGTGCCAGCAGCTTAGGACCTGGGACTCTAAGCTCCTACGAGCAGTACTTC.